This T cell receptor beta chain was captured in a study of T cells expressing NK-cell markers. The authors generated TCR beta cDNA through 5'RACE template switching with UMIs. TCRdb re-called the 5' RACE reads; every CDR3 protein appears as one record, without DNA. This listing includes some 500,000 distinct CDR3 sequences. The sample comprised blood T cells: a sorted CD56 or NKG2C T cell subset, CD4+ or CD8+ T cells, or bulk PBMC T cells (not recorded which). This sequence was found in a woman aged 50 to 60 in good health.

CDR3 sequence reads: CSVEDRKFSLYGYTF. The rearrangement joins TRBV29-1 to TRBJ1-2. Germline loops: CDR1 SQVTM, CDR2 ANQGSEA. This CDR3 is 15 amino acids long. The variable domain in full, completed from reference TRBV29-1 and TRBJ1-2, reads SAVISQKPSRDICQRGTSLTIQCQVDSQVTMMFWYRQQPGQSLTLIATANQGSEATYESGFVIDKFPISRPNLTFSTLTVSNMSPEDSSIYLCSVEDRKFSLYGYTFGSGTRLTVV.